This entry concerns a single T cell receptor beta chain. The data originate from a study of long-term antiretroviral therapy in people with HIV. Study context: The 2015 recommendation for immediate ART came about a decade after the earliest samples.

The CDR3 is 20 residues long. V lost 0 bases, J lost 2 bases, and 11 bases stayed unmatched. Germline CDR1 reads LGHNA; CDR2 reads YSLEER. The assay, immunoSEQ v3.0, was run at survey level. Assay: immunoSEQ multiplex PCR; the TCRdb copy retains only in-frame clones and omits some. There are 30,000 to 40,000 clones in the sample; about 83% occur only once, and 6.5% to 9.5% lies in the top ten. J is TRBJ2-5 and V is TRBV4-3; 14 bases line up with TRBD2. The TCR sequence derives from a man younger than 35 with HIV. Material: unsorted PBMCs, obtained 0.4 years before starting antiretroviral therapy. The CDR3 reads CASSQDPGTSGSGTQETQYF. The CDR3 region has the DNA TGCGCCAGCAGCCAAGATCCCGGGACTAGCGGGAGTGGGACGCAAGAGACCCAGTACTTC.